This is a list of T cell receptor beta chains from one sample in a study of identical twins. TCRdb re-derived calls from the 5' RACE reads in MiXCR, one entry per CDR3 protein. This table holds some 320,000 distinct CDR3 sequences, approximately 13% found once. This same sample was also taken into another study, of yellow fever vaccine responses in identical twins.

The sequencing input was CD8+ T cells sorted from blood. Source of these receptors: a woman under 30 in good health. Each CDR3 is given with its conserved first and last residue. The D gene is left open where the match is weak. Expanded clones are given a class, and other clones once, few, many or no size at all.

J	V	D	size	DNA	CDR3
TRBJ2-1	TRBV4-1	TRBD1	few	TGCGCCAGCAGCCAACCTGACAGGGGCGGCTACAATGAGCAGTTCTTC	CASSQPDRGGYNEQFF
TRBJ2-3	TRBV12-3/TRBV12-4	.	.	TGTGCCAGCAGTGGGGGTTTTCTCACGGATACGCAGTATTTT	CASSGGFLTDTQYF
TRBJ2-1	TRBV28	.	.	TGTGCCAGCAGTCCCCCCAGGCAGTGGAATGAGCAGTTCTTC	CASSPPRQWNEQFF
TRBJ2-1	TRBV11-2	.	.	TGTGCCAGCAGCTTAGGAGACTTCGGCTTGCAGTTCTTC	CASSLGDFGLQFF
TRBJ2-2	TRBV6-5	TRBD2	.	TGTGCCAGCAGTTACGGGCGGGGGTCCGGCACCGGGGAGCTGTTTTTT	CASSYGRGSGTGELFF
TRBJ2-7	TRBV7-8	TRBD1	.	TGTGCCAGCAGCAACCTACAGGGGGCTGGGAACTACGAGCAGTACTTC	CASSNLQGAGNYEQYF
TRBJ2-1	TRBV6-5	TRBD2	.	TGTGCCAGCAGTTACGGAGCGGGAGAAGCGGGCGGGCAGTTCTTC	CASSYGAGEAGGQFF
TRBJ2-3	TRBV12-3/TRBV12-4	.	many	TGTGCCAGCAGTTTCACCACTCGCACAGATACGCAGTATTTT	CASSFTTRTDTQYF
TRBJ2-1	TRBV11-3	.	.	TGTGCCAGCAGCTTAGAGGGGGGCGGGACGTCATTTGATGAGCAGTTCTTC	CASSLEGGGTSFDEQFF
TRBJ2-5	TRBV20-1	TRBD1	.	TGCAGTGCGGAAGACAGGGAAGAGACCCAGTACTTC	CSAEDREETQYF
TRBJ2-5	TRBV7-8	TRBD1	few	TGTGCCAGCAGCCCCGTACAGGGGGCGATGGAGACCCAGTACTTC	CASSPVQGAMETQYF
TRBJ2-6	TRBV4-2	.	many	TGTGCCAGCAGCCCAAAGTCGGATGAGTCTTTCTCTGGGGCCAACGTCCTGACTTTC	CASSPKSDESFSGANVLTF
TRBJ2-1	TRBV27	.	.	TGTGCCAGCAGTTCGGGGTGGGGTGCTGAGCAGTTCTTC	CASSSGWGAEQFF
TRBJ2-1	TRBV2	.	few	TGTGCCAGCAGCCGTCCTCCGCCCTCCTACAATGAGCAGTTCTTC	CASSRPPPSYNEQFF
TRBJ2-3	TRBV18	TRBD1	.	TGTGCCAGCTCACCTACAATTCGGACAGGGGGCGGATGGGATACGCAGTATTTT	CASSPTIRTGGGWDTQYF
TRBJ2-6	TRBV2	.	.	TGTGCCAGCCTTCACCCTACGGCTGGGGCCAACGTCCTGACTTTC	CASLHPTAGANVLTF
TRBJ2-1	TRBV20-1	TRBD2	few	TGCAGTGCTAGAGACCCTAAAGAGCGGGAACTCTACAATGAGCAGTTCTTC	CSARDPKERELYNEQFF
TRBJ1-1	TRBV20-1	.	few	TGCAGTGCCGAGGGACTAGACACTGAAGCTTTCTTT	CSAEGLDTEAFF
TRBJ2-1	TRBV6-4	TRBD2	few	TGTGCCAGCAGTGACCCGACTAGCGGGGTGGATGAGCAGTTCTTC	CASSDPTSGVDEQFF
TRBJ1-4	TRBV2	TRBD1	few	TGTGCCAGCAGTGCGGGGACAGGACTTACTAATGAAAAACTGTTTTTT	CASSAGTGLTNEKLFF
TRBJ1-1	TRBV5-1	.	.	TGCGCCAGCACCTCGGACAGTTCGAACACTGAAGCTTTCTTT	CASTSDSSNTEAFF
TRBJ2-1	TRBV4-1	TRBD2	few	TGCGCCAGCAGCCAACGGGGCGGGAGTCGGTACAATGAGCAGTTCTTC	CASSQRGGSRYNEQFF
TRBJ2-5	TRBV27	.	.	TGTGCCAGCAGACACCCAGCAAGAAAAGAGACCCAGTACTTC	CASRHPARKETQYF
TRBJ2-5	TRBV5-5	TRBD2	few	TGTGCCAGCAGCGAACTTAGCGGGACAAAACAAGAGACCCAGTACTTC	CASSELSGTKQETQYF
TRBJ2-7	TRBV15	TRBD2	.	TGTGCCACCAGCAGAGACCGGACTAGCGGATACGAGCAGTACTTC	CATSRDRTSGYEQYF
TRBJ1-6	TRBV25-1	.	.	TGTGCCAGCAGTGAGGGGGGGTCCTATAATTCACCCCTCCACTTT	CASSEGGSYNSPLHF
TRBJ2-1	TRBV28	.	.	TGTGCCAGCACCCTCAAGCGGGTAGACAATGAGCAGTTCTTC	CASTLKRVDNEQFF